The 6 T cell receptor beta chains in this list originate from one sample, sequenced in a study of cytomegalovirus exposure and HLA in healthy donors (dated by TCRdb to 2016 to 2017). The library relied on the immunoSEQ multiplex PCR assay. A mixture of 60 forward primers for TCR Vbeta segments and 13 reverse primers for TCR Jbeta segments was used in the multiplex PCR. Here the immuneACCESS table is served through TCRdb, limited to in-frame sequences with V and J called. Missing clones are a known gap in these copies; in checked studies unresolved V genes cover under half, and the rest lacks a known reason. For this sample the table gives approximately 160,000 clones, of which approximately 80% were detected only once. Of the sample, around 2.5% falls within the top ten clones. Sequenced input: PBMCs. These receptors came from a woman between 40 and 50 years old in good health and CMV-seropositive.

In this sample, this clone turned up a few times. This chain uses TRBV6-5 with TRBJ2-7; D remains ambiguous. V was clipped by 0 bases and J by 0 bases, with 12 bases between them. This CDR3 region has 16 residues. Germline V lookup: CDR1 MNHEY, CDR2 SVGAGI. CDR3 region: CASSYSTFGSSYEQYF. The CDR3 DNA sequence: TGTGCCAGCAGTTACTCGACTTTCGGTAGCTCCTACGAGCAGTACTTC.

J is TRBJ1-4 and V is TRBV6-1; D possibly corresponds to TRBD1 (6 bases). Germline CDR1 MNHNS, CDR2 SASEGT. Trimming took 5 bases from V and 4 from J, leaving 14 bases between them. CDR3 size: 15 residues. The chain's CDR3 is CASSPSNRVNEKLFF. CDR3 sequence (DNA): TGTGCCAGCAGTCCCTCAAACAGGGTTAATGAAAAACTGTTTTTT.

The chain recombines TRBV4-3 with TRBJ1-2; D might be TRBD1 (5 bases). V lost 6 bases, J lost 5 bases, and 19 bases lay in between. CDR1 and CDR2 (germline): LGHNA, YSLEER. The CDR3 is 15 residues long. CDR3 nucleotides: TGCGCCAGCAGTCCTTCTTGGAGGGGAAGGTATGGCTACACCTTC. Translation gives CASSPSWRGRYGYTF.

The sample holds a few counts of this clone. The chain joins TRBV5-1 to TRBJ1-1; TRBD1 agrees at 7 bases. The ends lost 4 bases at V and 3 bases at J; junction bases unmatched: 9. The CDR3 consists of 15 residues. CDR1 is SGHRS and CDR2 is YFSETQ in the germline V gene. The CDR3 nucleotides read TGCGCCAGCAGCCCCCTTCAGGGGGGTTACACTGAAGCTTTCTTT. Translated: CASSPLQGGYTEAFF.

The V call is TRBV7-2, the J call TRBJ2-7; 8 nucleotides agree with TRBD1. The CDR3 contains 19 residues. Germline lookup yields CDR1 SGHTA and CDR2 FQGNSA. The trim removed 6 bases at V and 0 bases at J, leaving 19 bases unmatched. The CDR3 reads CASSLYRGQAGTSSYEQYF. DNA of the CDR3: TGTGCCAGCAGTTTATACCGGGGACAGGCGGGGACGAGCTCCTACGAGCAGTACTTC.

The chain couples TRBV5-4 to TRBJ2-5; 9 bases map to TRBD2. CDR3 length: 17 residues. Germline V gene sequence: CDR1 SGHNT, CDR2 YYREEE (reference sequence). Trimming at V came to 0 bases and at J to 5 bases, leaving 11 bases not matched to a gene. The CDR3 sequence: CASSLEGAGGPLETQYF. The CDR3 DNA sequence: TGTGCCAGCAGCTTGGAAGGGGCGGGGGGGCCCTTGGAGACCCAGTACTTC.